This T cell receptor (beta chain) was retrieved from a study of T cells in Graves' hyperthyroidism and ophthalmopathy. Amplified regions were TCR beta CDR3 sequences from RNA transcripts. The HTBI primer set served for first-round RT-PCR of the TCR CDR3. In TCRdb, the multiplex PCR reads were re-called with MiXCR into one record per CDR3 protein. The table includes hundreds of thousands of distinct CDR3 sequences, 11% to 15% detected once. Germline CDR1 SGHAT, CDR2 FQNNGV. V was cut by 4 bases and J by 2 bases, with 23 bases left in between. This CDR3 is 18 amino acids long. Exclusion followed for patients with uncontrolled infection, other autoimmune disease, pregnancy or lactation. From more than 9 ml of fresh peripheral blood, PBMCs were isolated.

The rearrangement uses TRBV11-2 and TRBJ1-1; possibly TRBD1 for D (5 bases). Sequencing was performed on blood. The sequence was collected from a woman under 30 with Graves' hyperthyroidism. Here the CDR3 reads CASSSPGGADGFNTEAFF. CDR3 in DNA: TGTGCCAGCAGCTCCCCCGGGGGAGCAGACGGATTCAACACTGAAGCTTTCTTT.